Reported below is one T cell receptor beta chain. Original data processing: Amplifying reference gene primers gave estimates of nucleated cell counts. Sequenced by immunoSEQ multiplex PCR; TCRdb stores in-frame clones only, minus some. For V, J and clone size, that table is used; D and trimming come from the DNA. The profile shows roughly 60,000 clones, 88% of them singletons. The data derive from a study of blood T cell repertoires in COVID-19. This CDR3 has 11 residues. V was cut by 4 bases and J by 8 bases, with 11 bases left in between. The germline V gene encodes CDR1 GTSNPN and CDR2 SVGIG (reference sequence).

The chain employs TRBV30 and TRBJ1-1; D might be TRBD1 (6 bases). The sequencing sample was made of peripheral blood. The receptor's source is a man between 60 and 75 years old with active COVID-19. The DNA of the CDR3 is TGTGCCTGGATATTCCAGGGGGAAGCTTTCTTT. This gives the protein CAWIFQGEAFF.